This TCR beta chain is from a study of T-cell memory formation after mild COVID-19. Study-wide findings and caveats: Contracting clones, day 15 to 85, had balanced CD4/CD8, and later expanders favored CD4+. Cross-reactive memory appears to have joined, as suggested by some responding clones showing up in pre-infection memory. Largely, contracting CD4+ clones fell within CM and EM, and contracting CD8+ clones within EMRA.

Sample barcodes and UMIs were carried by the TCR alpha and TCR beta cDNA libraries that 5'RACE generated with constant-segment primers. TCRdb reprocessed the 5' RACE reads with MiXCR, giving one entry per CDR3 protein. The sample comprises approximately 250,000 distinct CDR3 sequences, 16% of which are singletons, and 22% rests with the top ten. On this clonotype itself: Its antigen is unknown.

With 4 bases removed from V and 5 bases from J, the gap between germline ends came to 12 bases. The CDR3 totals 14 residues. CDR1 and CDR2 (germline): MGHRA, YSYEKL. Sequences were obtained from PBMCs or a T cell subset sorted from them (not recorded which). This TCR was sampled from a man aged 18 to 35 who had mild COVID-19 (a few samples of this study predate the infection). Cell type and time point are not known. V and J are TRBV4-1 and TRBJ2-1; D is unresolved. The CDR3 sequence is CASSPRRTDNEQFF. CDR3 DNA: TGCGCCAGCAGCCCACGCCGGACCGACAATGAGCAGTTCTTC.